This entry features one T cell receptor beta chain sequence. This entry is derived from a study of blood T cell repertoires in COVID-19. V dropped 5 bases and J dropped 3; count of bases not matched to a gene: 6. Per germline, CDR1 SGHAT and CDR2 FQNNGV. This CDR3 has 14 residues. TCRdb's copy holds only in-frame clones and misses some; the assay was immunoSEQ multiplex PCR. Among about 62,000 clones, 70% to 85% were seen once, and the ten largest hold roughly 18%. This TCR derives from a man between 60 and 70 years old with acute or convalescent COVID-19. The chain employs TRBV11-2 and TRBJ2-7, with TRBD1 matching 8 bases. The specimen was peripheral blood. For the CDR3, the DNA is TGTGCCAGCAGCGAAACAGGGGGGTTCTACGAGCAGTACTTC. Translation: CASSETGGFYEQYF.